These 5 T cell receptor beta chains share one sample of origin, sequenced in a study of OX40 agonist ivuxolimab in advanced cancers. Here immunoSEQ multiplex PCR was the method, and the copy in TCRdb shows in-frame clones only, minus some. The data show roughly 90,000 clones, 90% to 95% seen once. This specimen consisted of CD4+ or CD8+ T cells sorted from blood, obtained in a trial of the OX40 agonist ivuxolimab. These receptors came from an adult with an advanced solid tumor such as melanoma, head and neck, liver or kidney cancer.

The chain joins TRBV6-1 to TRBJ1-6; D is unresolved. V was cut by 2 bases and J by 0 bases, with 8 bases left in between. The CDR3 consists of 16 residues. Per germline, CDR1 MNHNS and CDR2 SASEGT. CDR3 DNA sequence: TGTGCCAGCAGTGAATTCAAGAGCTCCTATAATTCACCCCTCCACTTT. It yields the protein CASSEFKSSYNSPLHF.

This chain connects TRBV30 to TRBJ2-7; maybe TRBD1 (5 bases). Trimming took 8 bases from V and 2 from J, leaving 10 bases between them. This CDR3 spans 11 amino acids. Germline V gene data show CDR1 as GTSNPN and CDR2 as SVGIG (reference sequence). In DNA form, the CDR3 reads TGTGCCCTGGGGCAGCCCTACGAGCAGTACTTC. Amino acids: CALGQPYEQYF. Together with reference TRBV30 and TRBJ2-7, the CDR3 gives the full variable domain: SQTIHQWPATLVQPVGSPLSLECTVEGTSNPNLYWYRQAAGRGLQLLFYSVGIGQISSEVPQNLSASRPQDRQFILSSKKLLLSDSGFYLCALGQPYEQYFGPGTRLTVT.

This chain links TRBV30 with TRBJ2-3; no reliable D call. Trimming took off 1 base at V and 2 bases at J, with 10 bases between the two ends. The CDR3 is made up of 14 amino acids. Germline values: CDR1 GTSNPN, CDR2 SVGIG (reference sequence). The CDR3 spells CAWSGTAHTDTQYF. The CDR3 coding sequence is TGTGCCTGGAGTGGGACGGCCCACACAGATACGCAGTATTTT.

The V call is TRBV27, the J call TRBJ2-3; the D gene is possibly TRBD2 (6 bases). V was clipped by 2 bases and J by 1 base, with 13 bases between them. Germline loops: CDR1 MNHEY, CDR2 SMNVEV (reference sequence). The CDR3 runs to 16 residues. The chain's CDR3 is CASSLLARYGTDTQYF. CDR3 sequence (DNA): TGTGCCAGCAGTTTACTAGCGAGATACGGCACAGATACGCAGTATTTT.

The CDR3 DNA reads TGCGCCAGCAGCCAAAGTAGCGGCCAAGAGACCCAGTACTTC. Translating gives CASSQSSGQETQYF. The genes are TRBV4-3 and TRBJ2-5; D perhaps matches TRBD2 (6 bases). V shed 2 bases and J shed 1 base, with 8 bases lying between them. This CDR3 is built from 14 residues. Germline assignment: CDR1 LGHNA and CDR2 YSLEER.